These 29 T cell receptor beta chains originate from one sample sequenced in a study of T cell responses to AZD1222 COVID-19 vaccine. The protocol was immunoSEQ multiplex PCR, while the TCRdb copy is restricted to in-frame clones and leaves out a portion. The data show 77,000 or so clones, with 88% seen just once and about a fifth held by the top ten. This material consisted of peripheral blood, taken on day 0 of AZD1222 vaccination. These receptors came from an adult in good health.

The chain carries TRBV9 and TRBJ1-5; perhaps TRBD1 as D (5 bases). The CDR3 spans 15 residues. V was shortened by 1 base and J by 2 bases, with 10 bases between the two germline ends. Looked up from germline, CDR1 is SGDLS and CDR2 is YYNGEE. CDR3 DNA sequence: TGTGCCAGCAGCGTATCAGGGTTCGGCAATCAGCCCCAGCATTTT. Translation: CASSVSGFGNQPQHF.

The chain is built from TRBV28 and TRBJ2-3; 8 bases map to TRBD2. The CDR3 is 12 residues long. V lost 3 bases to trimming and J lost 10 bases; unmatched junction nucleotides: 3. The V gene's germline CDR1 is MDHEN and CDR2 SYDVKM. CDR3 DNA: TGTGCCAGCAGTTTGGGACTAGTCTCGCAGTATTTT. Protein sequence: CASSLGLVSQYF.

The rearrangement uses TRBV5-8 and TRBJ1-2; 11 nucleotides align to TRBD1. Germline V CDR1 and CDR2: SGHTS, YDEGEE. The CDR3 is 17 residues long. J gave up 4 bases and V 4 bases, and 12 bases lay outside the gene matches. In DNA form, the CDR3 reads TGTGCCAGCAGCCCGTCGGCAGGGACAGGGGGGGTCTATGGCTACACCTTC. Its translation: CASSPSAGTGGVYGYTF.

The CDR3 DNA is TGTGCCAGTAGTATGGCGGGGCCTTGGCCCTACGAGCAGTACTTC. Translation: CASSMAGPWPYEQYF. The chain uses TRBV19 and TRBJ2-7; a weak D match, TRBD2 (6 bases). In germline, CDR1 is LNHDA, CDR2 SQIVND (reference sequence). V was shortened by 3 bases and J by 2 bases, with 14 bases between the two germline ends. The CDR3 is 15 amino acids.

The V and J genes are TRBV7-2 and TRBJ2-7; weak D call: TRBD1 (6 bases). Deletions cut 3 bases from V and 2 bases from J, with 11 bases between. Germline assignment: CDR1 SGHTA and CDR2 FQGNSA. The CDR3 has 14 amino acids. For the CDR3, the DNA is TGTGCCAGCAGCTTTGACAGGTTGGCCTACGAGCAGTACTTC. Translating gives CASSFDRLAYEQYF. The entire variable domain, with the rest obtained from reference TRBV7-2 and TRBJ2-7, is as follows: GAGVSQSPSNKVTEKGKDVELRCDPISGHTALYWYRQSLGQGLEFLIYFQGNSAPDKSGLPSDRFSAERTGGSVSTLTIQRTQQEDSAVYLCASSFDRLAYEQYFGPGTRLTVT.

CDR3 region: CASSVGFTSYEQYF. The CDR3 DNA reads as TGTGCCAGCAGCGTAGGTTTTACCTCCTACGAGCAGTACTTC. V and J are TRBV9 and TRBJ2-7; D not certain. Trimming took 0 bases from V and 0 from J, leaving 7 bases between them. Germline values: CDR1 SGDLS, CDR2 YYNGEE. The CDR3 runs 14 residues.

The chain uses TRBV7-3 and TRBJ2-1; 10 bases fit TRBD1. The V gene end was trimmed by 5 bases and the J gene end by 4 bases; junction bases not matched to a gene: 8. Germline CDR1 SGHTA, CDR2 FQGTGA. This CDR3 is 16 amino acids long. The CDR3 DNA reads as TGTGCCAGCAGCCTTACCGGACAGGGGGTATACAATGAGCAGTTCTTC. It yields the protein CASSLTGQGVYNEQFF.

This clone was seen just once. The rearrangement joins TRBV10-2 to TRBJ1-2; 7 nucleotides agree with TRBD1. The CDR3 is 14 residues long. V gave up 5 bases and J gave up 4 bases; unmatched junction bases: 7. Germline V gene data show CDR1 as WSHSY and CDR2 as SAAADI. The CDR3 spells CASSQQGILYGYTF. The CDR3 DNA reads TGCGCCAGCAGTCAACAGGGGATTCTCTATGGCTACACCTTC.

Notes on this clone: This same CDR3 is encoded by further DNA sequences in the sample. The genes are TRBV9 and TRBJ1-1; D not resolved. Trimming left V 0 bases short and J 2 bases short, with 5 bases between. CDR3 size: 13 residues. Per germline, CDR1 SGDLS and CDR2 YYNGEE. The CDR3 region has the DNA TGTGCCAGCAGCGTAGAAAGAAACACTGAAGCTTTCTTT. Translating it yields CASSVERNTEAFF. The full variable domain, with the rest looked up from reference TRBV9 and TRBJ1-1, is DSGVTQTPKHLITATGQRVTLRCSPRSGDLSVYWYQQSLDQGLQFLIQYYNGEERAKGNILERFSAQQFPDLHSELNLSSLELGDSALYFCASSVERNTEAFFGQGTRLTVV.

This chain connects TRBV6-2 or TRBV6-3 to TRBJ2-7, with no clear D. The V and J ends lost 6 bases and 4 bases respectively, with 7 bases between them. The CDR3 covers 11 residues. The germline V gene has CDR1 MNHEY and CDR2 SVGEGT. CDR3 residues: CASSDGYEQYF. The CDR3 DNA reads TGTGCCAGCAGCGACGGATACGAGCAGTACTTC.

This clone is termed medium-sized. The CDR3 region is CSVDQGVLNTEAFF. For the CDR3, the DNA is TGCAGCGTTGATCAGGGGGTGTTGAACACTGAAGCTTTCTTT. The chain couples TRBV29-1 to TRBJ1-1, with 7 positions matching TRBD1. Germline V gives CDR1 SQVTM, CDR2 ANQGSEA. This CDR3 spans 14 amino acids. Trimming cost V 3 bases and J 0 bases; bases outside gene matches: 4.

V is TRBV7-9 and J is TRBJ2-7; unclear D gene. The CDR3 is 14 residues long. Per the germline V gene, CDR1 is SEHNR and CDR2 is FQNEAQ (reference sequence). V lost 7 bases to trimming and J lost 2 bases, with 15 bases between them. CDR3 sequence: CASTPDPRTYEQYF. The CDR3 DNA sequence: TGTGCCAGCACCCCAGACCCCCGAACCTACGAGCAGTACTTC. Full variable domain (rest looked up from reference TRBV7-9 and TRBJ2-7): DTGVSQNPRHKITKRGQNVTFRCDPISEHNRLYWYRQTLGQGPEFLTYFQNEAQLEKSRLLSDRFSAERPKGSFSTLEIQRTEQGDSAMYLCASTPDPRTYEQYFGPGTRLTVT.

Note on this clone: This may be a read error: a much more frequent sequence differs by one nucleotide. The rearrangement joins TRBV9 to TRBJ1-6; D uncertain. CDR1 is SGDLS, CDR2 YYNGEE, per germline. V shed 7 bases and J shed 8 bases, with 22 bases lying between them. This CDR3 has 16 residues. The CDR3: CASRARRAGGDSPLHF. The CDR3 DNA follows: TGTGCCAGCCGCGCCCGCAGAGCGGGCGGCGATTCACCCCTCCACTTT.

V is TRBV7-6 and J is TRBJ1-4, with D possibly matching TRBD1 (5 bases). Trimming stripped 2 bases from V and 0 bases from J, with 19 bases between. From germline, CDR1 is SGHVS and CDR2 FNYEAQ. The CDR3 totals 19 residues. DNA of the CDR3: TGTGCCAGCAGCTTATCCGGGGACTTTAATTATGCAACTAATGAAAAACTGTTTTTT. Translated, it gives CASSLSGDFNYATNEKLFF.

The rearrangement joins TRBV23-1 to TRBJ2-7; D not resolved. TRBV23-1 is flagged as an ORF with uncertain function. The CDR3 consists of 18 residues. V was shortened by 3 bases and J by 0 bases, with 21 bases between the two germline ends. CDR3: CASSHEPPGSKSSYEQYF. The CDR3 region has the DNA TGCGCCAGCAGTCACGAACCCCCCGGCAGTAAGAGCTCCTACGAGCAGTACTTC.

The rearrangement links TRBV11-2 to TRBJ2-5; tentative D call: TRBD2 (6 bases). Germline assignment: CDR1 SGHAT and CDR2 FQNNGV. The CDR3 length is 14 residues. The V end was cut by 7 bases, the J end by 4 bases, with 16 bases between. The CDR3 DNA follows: TGTGCCAGCACCCGGGAGTTAAAGGTAGAGACCCAGTACTTC. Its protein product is CASTRELKVETQYF.

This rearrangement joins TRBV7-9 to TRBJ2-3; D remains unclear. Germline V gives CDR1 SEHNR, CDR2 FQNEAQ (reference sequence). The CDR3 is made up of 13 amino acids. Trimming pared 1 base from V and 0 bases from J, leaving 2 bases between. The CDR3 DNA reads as TGTGCCAGCAGCTTAGGAAGCACAGATACGCAGTATTTT. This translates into CASSLGSTDTQYF.

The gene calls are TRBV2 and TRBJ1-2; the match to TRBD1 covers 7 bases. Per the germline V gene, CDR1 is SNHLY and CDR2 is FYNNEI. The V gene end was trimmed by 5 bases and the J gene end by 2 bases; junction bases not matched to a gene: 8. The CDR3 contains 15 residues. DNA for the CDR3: TGTGCCAGCAGTACATCCCAGGGGGGGAACTATGGCTACACCTTC. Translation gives CASSTSQGGNYGYTF. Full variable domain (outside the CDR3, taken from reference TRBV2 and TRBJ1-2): EPEVTQTPSHQVTQMGQEVILRCVPISNHLYFYWYRQILGQKVEFLVSFYNNEISEKSEIFDDQFSVERPDGSNFTLKIRSTKLEDSAMYFCASSTSQGGNYGYTFGSGTRLTVV.

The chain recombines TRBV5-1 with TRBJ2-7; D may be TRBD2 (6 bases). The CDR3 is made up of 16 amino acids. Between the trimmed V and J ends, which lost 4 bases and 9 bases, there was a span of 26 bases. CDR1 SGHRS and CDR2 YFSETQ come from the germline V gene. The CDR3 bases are TGCGCCAGCAGCGAAATCCTGAGCGGGTCTCCCATCGGGCAGTACTTC. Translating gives CASSEILSGSPIGQYF.

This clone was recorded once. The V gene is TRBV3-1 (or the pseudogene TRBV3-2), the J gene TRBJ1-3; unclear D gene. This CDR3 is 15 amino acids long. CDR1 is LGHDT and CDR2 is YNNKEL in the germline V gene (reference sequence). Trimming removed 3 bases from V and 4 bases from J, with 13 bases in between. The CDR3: CASSQRVLGGNTIYF. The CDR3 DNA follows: TGTGCCAGCAGCCAGAGAGTATTGGGAGGAAACACCATATATTTT.

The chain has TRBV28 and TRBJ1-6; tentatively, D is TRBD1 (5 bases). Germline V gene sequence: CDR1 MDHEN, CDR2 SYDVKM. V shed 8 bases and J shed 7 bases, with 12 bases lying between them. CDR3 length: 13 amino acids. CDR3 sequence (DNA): TGTGCCAGCGTTGGGACCTTAAATTCACCCCTCCACTTT. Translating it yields CASVGTLNSPLHF.

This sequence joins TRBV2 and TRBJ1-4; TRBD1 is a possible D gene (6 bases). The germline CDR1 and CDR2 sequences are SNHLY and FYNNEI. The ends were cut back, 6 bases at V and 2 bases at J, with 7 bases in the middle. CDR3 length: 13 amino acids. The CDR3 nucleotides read TGTGCCAGCAGAGGGGGGACTAATGAAAAACTGTTTTTT. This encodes CASRGGTNEKLFF.

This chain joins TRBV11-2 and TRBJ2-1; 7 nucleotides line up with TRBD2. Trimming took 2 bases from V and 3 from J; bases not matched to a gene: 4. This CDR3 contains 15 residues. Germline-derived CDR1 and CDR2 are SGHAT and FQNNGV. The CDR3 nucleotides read TGTGCCAGCAGCTTATCGGGAGGTATCTACAATGAGCAGTTCTTC. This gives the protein CASSLSGGIYNEQFF.

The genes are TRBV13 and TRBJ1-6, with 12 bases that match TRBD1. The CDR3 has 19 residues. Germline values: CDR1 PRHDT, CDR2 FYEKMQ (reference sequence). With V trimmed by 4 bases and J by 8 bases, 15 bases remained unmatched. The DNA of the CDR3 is TGTGCCAGCAGCTCCCCCGTCCCGGGACAGGGGGCAGTTGATTCACCCCTCCACTTT. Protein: CASSSPVPGQGAVDSPLHF.

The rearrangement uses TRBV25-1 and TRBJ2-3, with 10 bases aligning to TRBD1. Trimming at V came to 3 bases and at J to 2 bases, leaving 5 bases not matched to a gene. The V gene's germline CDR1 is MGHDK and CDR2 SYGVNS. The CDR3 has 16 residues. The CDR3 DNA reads TGTGCCAGCAGTGACCGACAGGGGGCTCTCACAGATACGCAGTATTTT. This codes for CASSDRQGALTDTQYF.

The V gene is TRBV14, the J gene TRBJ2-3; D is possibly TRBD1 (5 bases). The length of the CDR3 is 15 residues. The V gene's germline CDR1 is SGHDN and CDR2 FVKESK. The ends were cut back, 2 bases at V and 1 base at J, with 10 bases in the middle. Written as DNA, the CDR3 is TGTGCCAGCAGCCAAAAAGGACACCGCACAGATACGCAGTATTTT. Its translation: CASSQKGHRTDTQYF.

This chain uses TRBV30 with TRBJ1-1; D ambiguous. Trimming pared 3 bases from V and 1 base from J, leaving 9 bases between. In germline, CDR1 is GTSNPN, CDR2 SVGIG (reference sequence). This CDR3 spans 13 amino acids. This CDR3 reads CAWSDSSNTEAFF. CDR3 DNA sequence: TGTGCCTGGAGCGACTCTTCGAACACTGAAGCTTTCTTT.

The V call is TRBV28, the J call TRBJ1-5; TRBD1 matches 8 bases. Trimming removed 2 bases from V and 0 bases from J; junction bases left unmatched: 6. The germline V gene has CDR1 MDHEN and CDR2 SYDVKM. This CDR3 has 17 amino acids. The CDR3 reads CASSLRTGLNSNQPQHF. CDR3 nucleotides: TGTGCCAGCAGTTTAAGGACAGGGCTAAATAGCAATCAGCCCCAGCATTTT.

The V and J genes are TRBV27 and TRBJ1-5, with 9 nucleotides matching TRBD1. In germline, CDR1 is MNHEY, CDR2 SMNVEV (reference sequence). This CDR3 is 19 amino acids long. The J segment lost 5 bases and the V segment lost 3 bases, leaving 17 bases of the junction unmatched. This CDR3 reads CASSFGTGKAVWIYQPQHF. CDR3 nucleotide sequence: TGTGCCAGCAGTTTTGGGACAGGGAAGGCCGTATGGATTTATCAGCCCCAGCATTTT.